This T cell receptor beta chain was profiled in a study of blood T cell repertoires in COVID-19. This clone was seen once. As originally analysed: Cell counts per sample came from amplifying reference gene primers. TCRdb keeps only in-frame clones here, not all; method: immunoSEQ multiplex PCR. The D gene and trimming were derived from the DNA, and the V and J assignments and clone size from that table. The data contain about 210,000 clones, around 80% of them seen just once; the ten biggest clones take up 4.3%. Across 24 US areas, participants ranged in age from about 18 to 90 years. Participant-reported clinical history was the basis for cohort assignment. The clonotype was recovered from a man under 40 with acute COVID-19. The sequencing input was PBMCs or T cells enriched from blood (not recorded which).

CDR3 DNA: TGCGCCAGCAGCACCCGTACAGGGGGTCCCGAGCAGTACTTC. This codes for CASSTRTGGPEQYF. The V gene is TRBV5-1, the J gene TRBJ2-7, with TRBD1 matching 8 bases. The germline CDR1 and CDR2 sequences are SGHRS and YFSETQ. This CDR3 region has 14 residues. J was trimmed by 6 bases and V by 4 bases; bases with no gene match: 9.